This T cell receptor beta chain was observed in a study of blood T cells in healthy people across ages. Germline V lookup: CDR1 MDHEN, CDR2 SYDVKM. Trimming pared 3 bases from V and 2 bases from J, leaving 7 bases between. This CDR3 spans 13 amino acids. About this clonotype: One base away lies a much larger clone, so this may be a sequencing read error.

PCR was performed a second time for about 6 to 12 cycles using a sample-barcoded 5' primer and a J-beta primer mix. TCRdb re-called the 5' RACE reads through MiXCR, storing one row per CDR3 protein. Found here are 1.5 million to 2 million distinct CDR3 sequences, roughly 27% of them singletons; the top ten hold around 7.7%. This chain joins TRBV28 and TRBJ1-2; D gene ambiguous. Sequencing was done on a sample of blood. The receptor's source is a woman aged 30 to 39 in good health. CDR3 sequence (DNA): TGTGCCAGCAGTTTTCAGTGGAACTATGGCTACACCTTC. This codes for CASSFQWNYGYTF.